This T cell receptor beta chain was identified in a study of T cell repertoires in cytomegalovirus infection. TCRdb reanalysed the reads using MiXCR and keeps one entry per CDR3 protein. This sample has some 700,000 distinct CDR3 sequences, with 30% to 40% found just once. As concerns this clonotype: Its specificity is not known.

Germline V gene lookup returns CDR1 MNHEY and CDR2 SMNVEV (reference sequence). The CDR3 totals 17 residues. J was trimmed by 2 bases and V by 0 bases; bases with no gene match: 4. This clonotype was obtained from a human donor in good health (CMV status not recorded). Some clones in this sample may be carry-over from other donors' samples. Sequencing was performed on cultured PBMCs, taken from culture after CMV antigen stimulation. V is TRBV27 and J is TRBJ2-3, with 11 bases identical to TRBD1. CDR3 sequence reads: CASSLSRTGGVTDTQYF. CDR3 nucleotide sequence: TGTGCCAGCAGTTTATCCCGGACAGGGGGCGTCACAGATACGCAGTATTTT.